This entry lists 4 T cell receptor beta chains sequenced from one sample in a study of blood T cell repertoires in COVID-19. The protocol was immunoSEQ multiplex PCR, while the TCRdb copy is restricted to in-frame clones and leaves out a portion. This repertoire shows 290,000 or so clones, around 89% found once; its top ten account for 3.5% to 4.5%. The sample was PBMCs or T cells enriched from blood (not recorded which). The receptors were gathered from a woman younger than 30 with acute COVID-19.

This rearrangement joins TRBV6-5 to TRBJ2-3; 15 bases map to TRBD2. The CDR3 totals 15 residues. In germline, CDR1 is MNHEY, CDR2 SVGAGI. V was pared by 8 bases and J by 11 bases, with 11 bases of the junction left unmatched. CDR3 bases: TGTGCCAGCCGCTTAGGGGGACTAGCGGGAGGAGTGCAGTATTTT. As protein: CASRLGGLAGGVQYF.

In DNA, the CDR3 is TGCGCCAGCAGCCAAGATCGACAAACCCCCATCTATGGCTACACCTTC. It yields the protein CASSQDRQTPIYGYTF. V gene TRBV4-1 combines with J gene TRBJ1-2; D gene uncertain. The germline gives CDR1 MGHRA, CDR2 YSYEKL. The CDR3 has 16 residues. Trimming cost V 0 bases and J 4 bases, with 15 bases left between them.

This sequence joins TRBV18 and TRBJ2-2; no clear D. The V gene lost 3 bases and the J gene lost 0 bases, with 8 bases spanning the gap. The CDR3 has 15 residues. Germline V gene data show CDR1 as KGHSH and CDR2 as LQKENI. CDR3 nucleotides: TGTGCCAGCTCACCGGAAGGAGCGAACACCGGGGAGCTGTTTTTT. Translating it yields CASSPEGANTGELFF.

The chain employs TRBV28 and TRBJ2-3; no clear D. CDR3 size: 13 residues. Looked up from germline, CDR1 is MDHEN and CDR2 is SYDVKM. Trimming shortened V by 3 bases and J by 6 bases, and 10 bases separated the two germline ends. The CDR3 here is CASSFPNGDTQYF. Written as DNA, the CDR3 is TGTGCCAGCAGTTTTCCTAACGGGGATACGCAGTATTTT.